The sequence of this T cell receptor (beta chain) was determined in a study of Tregs in tolerant kidney transplant recipients. Generated by immunoSEQ multiplex PCR, the TCRdb table keeps only in-frame clones and is missing some. The sample shows some 90,000 clones, around nine tenths of them seen only once. Study-level results: Validation in larger populations is needed because few patients were studied. Activated donor B cell expansion appeared to reveal the most relevant donor-specific TCRbeta repertoire.

For this clone: Its target is unknown.

The origin of this receptor is a human donor in good health. The sample consisted of CD8+ T cells from blood.

Written as DNA, the CDR3 is TGTGCCAGTAGTGCGGGACTAGCGCCTGAGCAGTTCTTC. Its protein is CASSAGLAPEQFF. The chain links TRBV19 to TRBJ2-1; 10 nucleotides align to TRBD2. The junction had 4 bases not matched to a gene; V was cut back by 5 bases and J by 9 bases. Looked up from germline, CDR1 is LNHDA and CDR2 is SQIVND (reference sequence). The CDR3 is made up of 13 amino acids.